A selection of T cell receptor beta chains follows, all from one sample in a study of blood T cell repertoires in COVID-19. Sequencing used immunoSEQ multiplex PCR; TCRdb keeps in-frame clones, though not all of them. The sample holds around 220,000 clones, less than 90% seen once. Specimen: PBMCs or T cells enriched from blood (not recorded which). These receptors were obtained from a woman in her 40s who had recovered from COVID-19. The CDR3 runs from the conserved cysteine through the conserved F or W. D genes are given only for firm matches. Clone sizes are given selectively: once, few, many, or a class where the clone is expanded.

V: TRBV19; size: once; D: TRBD1; J: TRBJ2-7; DNA: TGTGCCAGTGGAGACAGGGTGTCCTACGAGCAGTACTTC; CDR3: CASGDRVSYEQYF
V: TRBV7-9; size: once; D: NA; J: TRBJ1-2; DNA: TGTGCCAGCAGCTTTTTGATAGTCGGGGGGGTCTATGGCTACACCTTC; CDR3: CASSFLIVGGVYGYTF
V: TRBV6-5; size: NA; D: TRBD1; J: TRBJ1-2; DNA: TGTGCCAGCAGCCGAGACAGGGGATATGGCTACACCTTC; CDR3: CASSRDRGYGYTF
V: TRBV30; size: NA; D: NA; J: TRBJ1-2; DNA: TGTGCCTGGAGTGTACAACAGCTCTATGGCTACACCTTC; CDR3: CAWSVQQLYGYTF
V: TRBV5-4; size: NA; D: NA; J: TRBJ2-3; DNA: TGTGCCAGCAGCCAAGGAGGGGTAGATACGCAGTATTTT; CDR3: CASSQGGVDTQYF
V: TRBV4-1; size: NA; D: NA; J: TRBJ2-1; DNA: TGCGCCAGCAGCCAAAGAGGGAGTTCCTACAATGAGCAGTTCTTC; CDR3: CASSQRGSSYNEQFF
V: TRBV28; size: NA; D: NA; J: TRBJ2-7; DNA: TGTGCCAGCAGTTCACCAGGTGGTAGGGGGTACGAGCAGTACTTC; CDR3: CASSSPGGRGYEQYF
V: TRBV7-3; size: NA; D: TRBD2; J: TRBJ2-7; DNA: TGTGCCAGCAGCCGAGGGGGGACTAGCGGGAGGGCTCACGAGCAGTACTTC; CDR3: CASSRGGTSGRAHEQYF
V: TRBV19; size: NA; D: NA; J: TRBJ2-7; DNA: TGTGCCAGTAGTATTGGGGCAGGTCGTTCCTACGAGCAGTACTTC; CDR3: CASSIGAGRSYEQYF
V: TRBV11-2; size: NA; D: NA; J: TRBJ2-7; DNA: TGTGCCAGCAGCTTAGTGTCGTCCAGCTCCTACGAGCAGTACTTC; CDR3: CASSLVSSSSYEQYF
V: TRBV5-1; size: NA; D: TRBD2; J: TRBJ2-1; DNA: TGCGCCAGCAGCTTAGGCGGGAGCACCCCCTACAATGAGCAGTTCTTC; CDR3: CASSLGGSTPYNEQFF
V: TRBV9; size: NA; D: NA; J: TRBJ2-1; DNA: TGTGCCAGCAGCGTAGGGGTCGGCCCAGGCATGGATGAGCAGTTCTTC; CDR3: CASSVGVGPGMDEQFF
V: TRBV28; size: NA; D: NA; J: TRBJ1-5; DNA: TGTGCCACCGCAGGGCGAGGGAGGGGGAATCAGCCCCAGCATTTT; CDR3: CATAGRGRGNQPQHF
V: TRBV28; size: NA; D: TRBD1; J: TRBJ1-2; DNA: TGTGCCAGCACCGAAATGGGGACAGGGGTTCGTGGCTACACCTTC; CDR3: CASTEMGTGVRGYTF
V: TRBV28; size: NA; D: TRBD1; J: TRBJ2-7; DNA: TGTGCCAGCACTTTGACAGGGCAAAGCTACGAGCAGTACTTC; CDR3: CASTLTGQSYEQYF
V: TRBV20-1; size: NA; D: TRBD2; J: TRBJ2-1; DNA: TGCAGTGCTAGTTTCGCGGGAGGGGGTAACAATGAGCAGTTCTTC; CDR3: CSASFAGGGNNEQFF
V: TRBV25-1; size: NA; D: NA; J: TRBJ2-7; DNA: TGTGCCAGCAGTGATCTTGCGGGAAGGTACGAGCAGTACTTC; CDR3: CASSDLAGRYEQYF
V: TRBV28; size: NA; D: TRBD2; J: TRBJ2-7; DNA: TGTGCCAGCAGTCCGGTGGGACTAGGACTAATCTACGAGCAGTACTTC; CDR3: CASSPVGLGLIYEQYF
V: TRBV27; size: NA; D: NA; J: TRBJ2-5; DNA: TGTGCCAGCAGTTTAAGGGGTGGGACCCAGTACTTC; CDR3: CASSLRGGTQYF
V: TRBV30; size: NA; D: TRBD2; J: TRBJ2-1; DNA: TGTGCCTGGAGTGTCGTAGGGAGGGCCAATGAGCAGTTCTTC; CDR3: CAWSVVGRANEQFF
V: TRBV27; size: NA; D: NA; J: TRBJ1-2; DNA: TGTGCCAGCGGCCTAGGGGTAAACTATGGCTACACCTTC; CDR3: CASGLGVNYGYTF
V: TRBV2; size: NA; D: TRBD1; J: TRBJ1-5; DNA: TGTGCCAGCAGGAGGGGGACAGGGAAATTCCAGCCCCAGCATTTT; CDR3: CASRRGTGKFQPQHF